Detailed here is one T cell receptor beta chain. CDR3 length: 16 residues. V lost 4 bases and J 0 bases, leaving 15 bases between the germline ends. Germline V gene lookup returns CDR1 SGHRS and CDR2 YFSETQ. This sample is part of a study of blood T cell repertoires in COVID-19. Study summary: From the United States, Italy and Spain came samples of acute and convalescent COVID-19. The analysed material was cDNA or gDNA that came from T cells, B-cell-depleted T cells, or PBMCs.

As originally analysed: Amplification from reference gene primers served as the basis for estimated nucleated cell counts. Clones were read by immunoSEQ multiplex PCR, and TCRdb kept only the in-frame ones, dropping some. The DNA was the basis for D and trimming; V, J and clone size are from that table. This sample has about 140,000 clones; over 75% occur once, and the top ten carry roughly 1.9%. This clonotype was sampled from an older man with acute or convalescent COVID-19. Sample: peripheral blood. This chain uses TRBV5-1 with TRBJ2-3; D might be TRBD1 (7 bases). The DNA of the CDR3 is TGCGCCAGCAGCCGGCAGGGGGACTCTAGCACAGATACGCAGTATTTT. It is translated as CASSRQGDSSTDTQYF.